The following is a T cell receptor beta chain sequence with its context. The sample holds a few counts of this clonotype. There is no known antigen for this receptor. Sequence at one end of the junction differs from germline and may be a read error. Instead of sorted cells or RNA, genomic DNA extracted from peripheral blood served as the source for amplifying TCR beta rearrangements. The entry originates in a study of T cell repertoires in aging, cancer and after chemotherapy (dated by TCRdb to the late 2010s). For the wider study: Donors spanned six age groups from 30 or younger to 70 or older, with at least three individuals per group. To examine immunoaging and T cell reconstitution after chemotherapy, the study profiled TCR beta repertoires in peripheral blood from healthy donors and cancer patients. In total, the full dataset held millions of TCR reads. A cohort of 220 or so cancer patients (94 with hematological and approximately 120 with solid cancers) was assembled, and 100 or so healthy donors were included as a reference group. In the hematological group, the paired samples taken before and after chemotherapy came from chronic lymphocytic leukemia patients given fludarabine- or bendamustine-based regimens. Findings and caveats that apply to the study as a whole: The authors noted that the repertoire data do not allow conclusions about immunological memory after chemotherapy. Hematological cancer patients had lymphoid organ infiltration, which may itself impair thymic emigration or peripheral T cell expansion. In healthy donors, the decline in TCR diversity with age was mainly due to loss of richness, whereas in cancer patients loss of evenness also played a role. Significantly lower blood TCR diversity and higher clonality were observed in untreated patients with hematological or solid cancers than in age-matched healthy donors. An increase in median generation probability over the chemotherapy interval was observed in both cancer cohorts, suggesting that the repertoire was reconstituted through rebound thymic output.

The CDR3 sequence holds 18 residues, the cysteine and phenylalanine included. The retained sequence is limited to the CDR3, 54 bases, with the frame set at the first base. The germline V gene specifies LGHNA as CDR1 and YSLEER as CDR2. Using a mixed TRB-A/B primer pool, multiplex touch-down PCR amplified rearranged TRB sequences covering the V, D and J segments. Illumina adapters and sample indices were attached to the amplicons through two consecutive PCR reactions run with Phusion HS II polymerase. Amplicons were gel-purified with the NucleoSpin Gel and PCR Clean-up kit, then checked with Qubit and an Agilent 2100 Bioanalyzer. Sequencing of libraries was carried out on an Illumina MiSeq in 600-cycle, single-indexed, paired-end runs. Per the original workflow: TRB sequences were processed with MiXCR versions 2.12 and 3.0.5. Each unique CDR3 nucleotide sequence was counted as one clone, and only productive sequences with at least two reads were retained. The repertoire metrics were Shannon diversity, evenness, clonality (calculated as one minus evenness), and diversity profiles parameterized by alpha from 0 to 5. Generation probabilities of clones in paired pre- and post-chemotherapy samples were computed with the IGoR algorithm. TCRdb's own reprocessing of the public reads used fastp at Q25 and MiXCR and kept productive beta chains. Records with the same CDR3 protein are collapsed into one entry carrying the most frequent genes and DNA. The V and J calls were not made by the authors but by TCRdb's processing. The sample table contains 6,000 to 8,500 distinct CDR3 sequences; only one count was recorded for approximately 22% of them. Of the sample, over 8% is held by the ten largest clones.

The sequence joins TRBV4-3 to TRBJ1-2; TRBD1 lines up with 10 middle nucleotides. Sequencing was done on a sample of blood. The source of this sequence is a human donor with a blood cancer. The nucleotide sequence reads TGTGCCAGCAGCCAAAGCCATTTGGACAGGGGGAAGTACTATGGCTACACCTTC. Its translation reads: CASSQSHLDRGKYYGYTF.